The clone carrying this T cell receptor beta chain was observed once. Its antigen is still unknown. The source of the sample is a study of cytotoxic CD8 clonotypes in ibrutinib-treated CLL. Study-wide results and caveats: Researchers report that baseline clonality outpaced age-matched healthy donors and tracked circulating CD8+ T-cell counts.

V was trimmed by 0 bases and J by 1 base, leaving 9 bases between them. The CDR3 spans 16 residues. Germline assignment: CDR1 LNHNV and CDR2 YYDKDF (reference sequence). Clones were read by immunoSEQ multiplex PCR, and TCRdb kept only the in-frame ones, dropping some. This sample has hundreds of thousands of clones, with approximately 67% found just once. The gene calls are TRBV15 and TRBJ2-2; D may be TRBD1 (5 bases). The input for sequencing was PBMCs, taken after 36 months of ibrutinib treatment. This clonotype originated in a human donor with chronic lymphocytic leukemia. The chain's CDR3 is CATSRDRGQNTGELFF. CDR3 DNA: TGTGCCACCAGCAGAGATCGTGGACAGAACACCGGGGAGCTGTTTTTT. Drawing the rest from reference TRBV15 and TRBJ2-2, the complete variable domain is DAMVIQNPRYQVTQFGKPVTLSCSQTLNHNVMYWYQQKSSQAPKLLFHYYDKDFNNEADTPDNFQSRRPNTSFCFLDIRSPGLGDTAMYLCATSRDRGQNTGELFFGEGSRLTVL.